This TCR beta chain comes out of a study of OX40 agonist ivuxolimab in advanced cancers. Study-level background: The study treated patients with ivuxolimab, an agonistic anti-OX40 (CD134) antibody. A mean age of roughly 66 years, range about 20 to 79, was recorded, and approximately 85% were male.

TCRdb's table, derived via immunoSEQ multiplex PCR, lists solely in-frame clones and lacks some. Among about 93,000 clones listed, roughly 87% were seen once. Notes on this clone: Its antigen is not known.

Study-level points and caveats: Certain nonresponders likewise exhibited a low normalized T-cell clonal expansion.

The CDR3 spans 16 residues. V shed 4 bases, J shed 7 bases, and the junction held 9 bases outside the gene matches. Germline V gene data show CDR1 as MNHNY and CDR2 as SVGAGI (reference sequence). The sequences come from CD4+ or CD8+ T cells sorted from blood, collected in a trial of the OX40 agonist ivuxolimab. The source is an adult with an advanced solid tumor such as melanoma, head and neck, liver or kidney cancer. This chain links TRBV6-6 with TRBJ2-3; 12 positions agree with TRBD2. The CDR3 region is CASSSLLAGGANTQYF. The CDR3 bases are TGTGCCAGCAGTTCCTTACTAGCGGGGGGCGCAAATACGCAGTATTTT.